The present TCR beta chain was sequenced within a study of follicular helper T cells after annual influenza vaccination. Study-wide results and caveats: Day 7 ICOS+CD38+ clones were most often found later in ICOS-CD38- cTfh cells.

In the case of this clone: Its antigen is as yet unknown.

The time point was: 2015-2016 season, pre-vaccination. Only in-frame clones appear in the TCRdb table, and some are missing; sequencing was by immunoSEQ multiplex PCR. The sample consists of some 10,000 clones, over 75% of them appearing once. Sequenced material: CXCR5+ CD38- circulating T follicular helper cells from blood, taken on the day of influenza vaccination. Subset specified: circulating Tfh, non-naive CD4+CXCR5+PD-1+ (ICOS+CD38+ or ICOS-CD38-). The sequence was collected from an adult who received the influenza vaccine.

The CDR3 is CASSSLGFDGYTF. CDR3 coding DNA: TGTGCCAGCAGCTCCCTGGGGTTCGATGGCTACACCTTC. The chain has TRBV7-2 and TRBJ1-2; D call uncertain. CDR1 is SGHTA, CDR2 FQGNSA, per germline. V gave up 4 bases and J gave up 6 bases, with 12 bases separating them. CDR3 length: 13 amino acids.